A selection of T cell receptor beta chains follows, all from one sample in a study of T cell responses to AZD1222 COVID-19 vaccine. This table comes from immunoSEQ multiplex PCR, and its TCRdb copy is limited to in-frame clones, with some not included. The sample has tens of thousands of clones; roughly 90% are singletons. The input for sequencing was peripheral blood, taken on day 0 of AZD1222 vaccination. The receptor set was obtained from an adult in good health. Each CDR3 is given with its conserved first and last residue. D genes are given only for firm matches. For some rows the clone size is stated as once, few or many, or as a class when expanded; others skip it.

>TRBD1|TRBV5-4|.|TRBJ2-2
TGTGCCAGCAGCTCACCGGGACAGGGAATTAGCGGGGAGCTGTTTTTT
CASSSPGQGISGELFF
>TRBD1|TRBV5-1|.|TRBJ1-1
TGCGCCAGCAACTGGGGGACAGGTAAAGACACTGAAGCTTTCTTT
CASNWGTGKDTEAFF
>TRBD1|TRBV27|.|TRBJ1-4
TGTGCCAGCAGTTCGGTCGGGGGACAGGGGTATGAAAAACTGTTTTTT
CASSSVGGQGYEKLFF
>.|TRBV28|.|TRBJ1-2
TGTGCCAGCGATGGCGGAGAAGTAGTCGGTAACTATGGCTACACCTTC
CASDGGEVVGNYGYTF
>TRBD2|TRBV7-9|.|TRBJ2-1
TGTGCCAGCAGCTGGCCGGGACTAGCGGGACCACGCTCCTACAATGAGCAGTTCTTC
CASSWPGLAGPRSYNEQFF
>.|TRBV12-3/TRBV12-4|few|TRBJ1-5
TGTGCCAGCAGTTTAGCGCTGGGTCAGCCCCAGCATTTT
CASSLALGQPQHF
>TRBD1|TRBV27|.|TRBJ1-4
TGTGCCAGCAGTTCACAGGGGGTATTTGGAAAACTGTTTTTT
CASSSQGVFGKLFF
>.|TRBV6-7|once|TRBJ1-5
TGTGCCCGGGGGAGGGTTCATCATCAGCCCCAGCATTTT
CARGRVHHQPQHF
>.|TRBV13|.|TRBJ1-2
TGTGCCAGCACCAGCGCATACGGTTCCTCACCCGGGAGGGACTATGGCTACACCTTC
CASTSAYGSSPGRDYGYTF
>.|TRBV19|.|TRBJ2-7
TGTGCCAGTAGTAGGACTTCAGCCTACGAGCAGTACTTC
CASSRTSAYEQYF
>TRBD1|TRBV28|.|TRBJ2-2
TGTGCCAGCAGTATTTACAGGGGCCGAGGCACCGGGGAGCTGTTTTTT
CASSIYRGRGTGELFF
>.|TRBV27|once|TRBJ2-3
TGTGCCAGCAGTTTATCGGCAGTCAGAGGTACGCAGTATTTT
CASSLSAVRGTQYF
>.|TRBV28|.|TRBJ1-6
TGTGCCAGCAGTTTTGTATTGGGGAATTCACCCCTCCACTTT
CASSFVLGNSPLHF
>TRBD2|TRBV7-2|.|TRBJ2-7
TGTGCCAGCAGCCTCCATAGACTAGCGTCCTACGAGCAGTACTTC
CASSLHRLASYEQYF
>.|TRBV9|.|TRBJ2-7
TGTGCCAGCAGCGTAGGTTTGGGGCCCTCCTACGAGCAGTACTTC
CASSVGLGPSYEQYF
>TRBD2|TRBV18|.|TRBJ2-7
TGTGCCAGCTCACCAGACGGGAGGTATTCCTACGAGCAGTACTTC
CASSPDGRYSYEQYF
>.|TRBV6-6|.|TRBJ1-2
TGTGCCAGCAGTTACCCTACCTCCGACAGCGCGACGGGCTACACCTTC
CASSYPTSDSATGYTF
>.|TRBV19|.|TRBJ2-2
TGTGCCAGTAGGGGTAACGGGGTGAACACCGGGGAGCTGTTTTTT
CASRGNGVNTGELFF
>.|TRBV21-1|.|TRBJ2-1
TGTGCCAGCAGCATAGGGGGGGGACTCAATGAGCAGTTCTTC
CASSIGGGLNEQFF
>.|TRBV3-1/TRBV3-2|.|TRBJ2-5
TGTGCCAGCAGTCGGACTCAGACCCAGTACTTC
CASSRTQTQYF
>.|TRBV10-1|.|TRBJ2-7
TGCGCCAGCAGGGCAGGGACTTTCTCCGGGCAGTACTTC
CASRAGTFSGQYF
>TRBD2|TRBV11-2|.|TRBJ2-1
TGTGCCAGCAGCTTAGATCAGGCGGGGGGCCCTTACAATGAGCAGTTCTTC
CASSLDQAGGPYNEQFF
>.|TRBV7-8|.|TRBJ1-3
TGTGCCAGCAGCTTAGTAGGGTCCACTGGAAACACCATATATTTT
CASSLVGSTGNTIYF
>TRBD1|TRBV10-2|.|TRBJ1-1
TGCGCCAGCAGCGAATCGGGACAGGGGAATTCTGAAGCTTTCTTT
CASSESGQGNSEAFF
>.|TRBV28|once|TRBJ2-3
TGTGCCAGCAGTTTAGGGCATCGGTTGACAGGCGCTAGCACAGATACGCAGTATTTT
CASSLGHRLTGASTDTQYF
>.|TRBV29-1|.|TRBJ2-4
TGCAGCGTCGCACAGGGATCTATAGCCAAAAACATTCAGTACTTC
CSVAQGSIAKNIQYF
>.|TRBV12-2|.|TRBJ2-1
TGTGCAAGTCGCTTACGGTGGCGGGCGGGGTCCAATGAGCAGTTCTTC
CASRLRWRAGSNEQFF
>TRBD1|TRBV10-3|.|TRBJ2-7
TGTGCCGCAGACTCGGGACAGGGCTTCGAGCAGTACTTC
CAADSGQGFEQYF
>.|TRBV2|.|TRBJ2-1
TGTGCCAGCAGGGGGCTTTTGAGAGACGGTGAGCAGTTCTTC
CASRGLLRDGEQFF